This TCR beta chain was recorded in a study of T cells after posttransplantation cyclophosphamide (dated by TCRdb to 2016 to 2017). Turning to the overall study: Using TRB sequencing, the study followed how the T cell repertoire rebuilt after myeloablative bone marrow transplantation with posttransplantation cyclophosphamide given as GVHD prophylaxis. Samples from under 40 PTCy-treated patients and under 20 related bone marrow donors of those patients were subjected to antigen receptor sequencing. Blood from all 35 or so PTCy patients who had 1-year posttransplant specimens underwent TRB sequencing. In 3 patients, TRB sequencing was also performed on up to 3 more blood samples taken 2 to 5.2 years after transplant, and in a handful of patients, pretransplant blood was also TRB-sequenced. Because TRA and TRB clonality were tightly correlated in fewer than ten samples, subsequent TCR analyses were focused on TRB only. Public TRB sequences were searched against a database of over 3,500 sequences associated with responses to pathogens, tumor antigens, self-antigens and alloantigens. Study-level results and caveats: Across approximately 41 patients, TRB clonality was highly associated with recipient CMV seropositivity and CMV reactivation, and PTCy diversity was similar to diversity in CNI/methotrexate controls. Donor-recipient similarity was low at 1-2 months but rose over the first year, and later blood repertoires were often dominated by donor CD8+ memory clones. The TRB repertoires of T cells infiltrating skin or the GI tract showed only limited overlap with the TRB repertoires found in blood.

There are a few counts of this clone. Its antigen is still unknown. The record has no base qualities; no much larger clone is one base away. Genomic DNA was the input for TRB sequencing, which was run either with the immunoSEQ assay at survey resolution or with the hsTCRB kit. On the study's bioinformatics: The immunoSEQ software was used for initial read processing, and the LymphoSeq R package was used for repertoire analyses. For each TRB dataset, clonality was calculated as 1 minus normalized Shannon entropy, and the Gini coefficient was computed as well. To infer phenotypes in unsorted samples, TRB sequences from sorted subsets of the recipient or donor were mapped onto unsorted samples from the same recipient. TCRdb mirrors the immuneACCESS table, restricted to in-frame sequences. Some clones are absent from its copies; in checked studies, under half trace to an unresolved V gene, and the reason for the others is unknown. V, J and clone size derive from that table, while D and trimming were established from the DNA sequence. The sample includes thousands of clones, with approximately 1.8% observed a single time. In total, the top ten clones hold roughly 31% of the sample.

The treatment or condition label, read with the paper, signifies: high-dose cyclophosphamide on days +3 and +4 as single-agent GVHD prophylaxis. Patients in the PTCy group got busulfan and fludarabine conditioning, a marrow graft from a related or unrelated donor, and cyclophosphamide on days +3 and +4. PTCy-treated patients came from a prospective multi-institutional clinical trial. Peripheral blood and bone marrow mononuclear cells were isolated by Ficoll-Hypaque density centrifugation and were cryopreserved. V is shortened by 3 bases, J by 8 bases, and the region joining them spans 19 bases. From the cysteine through the phenylalanine, the CDR3 covers 16 amino acids. The read is trimmed to its CDR3 DNA, 48 bases read in frame from base 1. Reading the germline V gene gives CDR1 LGHNA and CDR2 YSLEER.

The sequence came from a male patient younger than 45 who received an allogeneic stem cell transplant from a related donor, was CMV-positive, and had no GVHD. Some T cells present after a transplant may be cells of the graft donor. The rearranged chain carries TRBV4-3 and TRBJ1-4; no D gene can be assigned with confidence. The sequencing here drew on PBMCs, taken around 250 days after a stem cell transplant with posttransplant cyclophosphamide. The nucleotide sequence reads TGCGCCAGCAGCCAGAGGCACACGGTAGACGGCGAAAAACTGTTTTTT. Its product reads: CASSQRHTVDGEKLFF.